The entry below describes one T cell receptor beta chain. Under the authors' procedure: It was from reference gene primer amplification that nucleated cell counts were estimated. Method: immunoSEQ multiplex PCR; TCRdb's copy keeps in-frame clones and lacks some. V and J calls and clone size are copied from that table; D and trimming were computed from the DNA. Of under 250,000 clones detected, 65% to 85% appear once; the ten largest clones hold approximately 3.1%. The sample comes from a study of blood T cell repertoires in COVID-19. All enrollees were about 18 to 89 years old and from under 25 US areas. Cohort 3 recovery required two negative PCRs, clearance, or symptom resolution. The length of the CDR3 is 16 residues. The V segment lost 4 bases and the J segment 2 bases; nucleotides outside the gene matches: 7. Germline V CDR1 and CDR2: SGHNT, YYREEE (reference sequence).

The sequenced sample consisted of PBMCs or T cells enriched from blood (not recorded which). This chain uses TRBV5-4 with TRBJ2-3; 10 nucleotides align to TRBD2. The sequence derives from an older woman who had recovered from COVID-19. The CDR3 nucleotides are TGTGCCAGCAGCCAGAAAGCGGGAGGGCCCACAGATACGCAGTATTTT. Protein: CASSQKAGGPTDTQYF.